This T cell receptor beta chain was sequenced during a study of control samples from healthy donors and cancer patients. Generated by immunoSEQ multiplex PCR, the TCRdb table keeps only in-frame clones and is missing some. The sample gives roughly 370,000 clones, more than 80% of which show up once; around 6.5% is in the top ten. The CDR3 runs 15 residues. The V end lost 6 bases, the J end lost 2 bases, and 16 bases lay between the germline ends. The germline V gene has CDR1 MNHEY and CDR2 SMNVEV (reference sequence). This TCR derives from a man between 40 and 49 years old with head and neck cancer. V gene TRBV27 combines with J gene TRBJ1-2, with a weak D call TRBD1 (5 bases). Sequenced input: PBMCs. DNA for the CDR3: TGTGCCAGCAGGAGGATCGGGGGAAAAAACTATGGCTACACCTTC. This gives the protein CASRRIGGKNYGYTF.